This T cell receptor (beta chain) was profiled in a study of cytotoxic CD8 clonotypes in ibrutinib-treated CLL. This clone appeared once. Clones were sequenced by immunoSEQ multiplex PCR, and TCRdb holds only the in-frame ones, with some missing. The sample yields 60,000 to 65,000 clones, approximately 54% seen once. The sequencing here drew on PBMCs, taken after 12 months of ibrutinib treatment. The TCR was taken from a human donor with chronic lymphocytic leukemia.

For the CDR3, the DNA is TGTGCCAGCAGCCCTAATCGGGGGAAGGCTGAAGCTTTCTTT. The encoded protein is CASSPNRGKAEAFF. The V and J genes are TRBV7-2 and TRBJ1-1, with D maybe TRBD1 (5 bases). Trimming took off 5 bases at V and 6 bases at J, with 16 bases between the two ends. CDR1 and CDR2 (germline): SGHTA, FQGNSA. There are 14 residues in the CDR3.